The clone carrying this TCR beta chain was observed a handful of times. The data derive from a study of blood T cell repertoires in COVID-19. Using immunoSEQ multiplex PCR, the repertoire was profiled, and TCRdb retains in-frame clones only, with some absent. The table lists more than 200,000 clones, about 88% of them singletons. The clonotype originates from a woman aged 45-59 years who had recovered from COVID-19. The sample taken for sequencing was PBMCs or T cells enriched from blood (not recorded which).

CDR3 amino acids: CASSFTENYGYTF. The CDR3 DNA is TGTGCCAGCAGTTTCACAGAAAACTATGGCTACACCTTC. This chain connects TRBV28 to TRBJ1-2, with no clear D. CDR1 MDHEN and CDR2 SYDVKM come from the germline V gene. The germline V and J ends were trimmed by 3 bases and 2 bases, with 7 bases remaining between them. This CDR3 has 13 residues.